This T cell receptor (beta chain) was identified in a study of blood T cell repertoires in COVID-19. Study in general: PBMCs, B-cell-depleted T cells, or T cells were the source of the cDNA or gDNA that made up the material.

Original processing methods: The authors estimated nucleated cell counts from reference gene primer amplification. Repertoires were generated with immunoSEQ multiplex PCR, while TCRdb's copy carries only in-frame clones and drops some. That table furnishes V, J and clone size, whereas the DNA furnished D and trimming. The repertoire includes more than 130,000 clones, under 90% of them detected once, and over 7.5% sits in the top ten. CDR3 length: 14 amino acids. Trimming shortened V by 6 bases and J by 6 bases, and 15 bases separated the two germline ends. From germline, CDR1 is ENHRY and CDR2 SYGVKD.

The V gene is TRBV10-3, the J gene TRBJ2-1, with D possibly matching TRBD1 (6 bases). The source material was peripheral blood. The sequence derives from a woman older than 75 in a cohort sampled during active or convalescent COVID-19. The CDR3: CAIRNLQGANEQFF. In DNA, the CDR3 is TGTGCCATCAGGAACCTACAGGGTGCCAATGAGCAGTTCTTC.